This entry describes one TCR beta chain. Its matching antigen is unknown. This sample is drawn from a study of T cell responses to AZD1222 COVID-19 vaccine. Study conclusions and caveats: After two AZD1222 doses, spike-specific TCR breadth and depth rose versus day 0.

TCRdb's table, derived via immunoSEQ multiplex PCR, lists solely in-frame clones and lacks some. The repertoire holds about 120,000 clones, with around 88% as singletons. The germline gives CDR1 SGDLS, CDR2 YYNGEE. The CDR3 extends over 17 amino acids. V shed 0 bases, J shed 4 bases, and the junction held 7 bases outside the gene matches. Sequencing used peripheral blood, obtained on day 0 of AZD1222 vaccination. This sequence joins TRBV9 and TRBJ2-5; TRBD2 aligns across 12 bases. This TCR came from an adult in good health. The CDR3 protein is CASSVGLAGGPRETQYF. CDR3 sequence (DNA): TGTGCCAGCAGCGTAGGCCTAGCGGGGGGGCCGAGAGAGACCCAGTACTTC.